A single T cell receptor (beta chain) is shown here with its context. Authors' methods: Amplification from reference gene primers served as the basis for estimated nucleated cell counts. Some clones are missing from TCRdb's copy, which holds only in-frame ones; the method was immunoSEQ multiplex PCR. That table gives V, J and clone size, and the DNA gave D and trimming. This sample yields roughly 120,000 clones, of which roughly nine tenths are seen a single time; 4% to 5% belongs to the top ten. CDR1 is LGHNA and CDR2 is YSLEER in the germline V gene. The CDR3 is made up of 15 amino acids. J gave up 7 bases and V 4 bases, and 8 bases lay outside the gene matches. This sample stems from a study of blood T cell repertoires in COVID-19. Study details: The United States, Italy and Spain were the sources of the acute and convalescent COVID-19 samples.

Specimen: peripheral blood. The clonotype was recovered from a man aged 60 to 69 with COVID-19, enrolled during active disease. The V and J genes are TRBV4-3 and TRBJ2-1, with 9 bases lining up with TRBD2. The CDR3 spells CASSLLAGLSNEQFF. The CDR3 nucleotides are TGCGCCAGCAGCCTTCTAGCGGGATTATCAAATGAGCAGTTCTTC.